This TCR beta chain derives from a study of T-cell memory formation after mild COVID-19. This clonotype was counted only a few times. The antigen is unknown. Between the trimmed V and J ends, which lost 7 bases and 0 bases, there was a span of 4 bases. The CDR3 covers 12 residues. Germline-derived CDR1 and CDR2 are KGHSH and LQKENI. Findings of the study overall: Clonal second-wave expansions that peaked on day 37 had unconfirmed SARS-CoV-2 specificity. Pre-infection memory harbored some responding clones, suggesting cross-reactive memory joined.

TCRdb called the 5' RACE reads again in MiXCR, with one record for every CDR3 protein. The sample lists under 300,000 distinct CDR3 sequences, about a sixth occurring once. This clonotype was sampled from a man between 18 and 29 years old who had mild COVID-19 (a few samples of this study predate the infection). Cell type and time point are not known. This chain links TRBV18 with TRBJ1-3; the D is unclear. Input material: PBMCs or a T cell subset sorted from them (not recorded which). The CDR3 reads CASLRSGNTIYF. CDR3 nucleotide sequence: TGTGCCAGCTTACGCTCTGGAAACACCATATATTTT.